A selection of T cell receptor beta chains follows, all from one sample in a study of T cells and Merkel cell carcinoma outcomes. Using immunoSEQ multiplex PCR, the repertoire was profiled, and TCRdb retains in-frame clones only, with some absent. Of 15,000 to 16,000 clones in the sample, 81% were seen once. Sample: tumor tissue from Merkel cell carcinoma. All receptors derive from a human donor with Merkel cell carcinoma. Each CDR3 is given with its conserved first and last residue. Each record gives: clone size, J gene, V gene, D gene, CDR3 DNA, CDR3 protein. A D gene is named only where the DNA matches it firmly. Size values are once, few and many counts, or a class for expanded clones, and some rows have none.

NA TRBJ2-7 TRBV4-1 TRBD1 TGCGCCAGCAGCCCGGGACAGGGGCCCTCCTACGAGCAGTACTTC CASSPGQGPSYEQYF
NA TRBJ2-5 TRBV15 TRBD2 TGTGCCACCACGGAGCGGGGGGGCCTGGAGACCCAGTACTTC CATTERGGLETQYF
NA TRBJ2-5 TRBV5-6 NA TGTGCCAGCAGCTTGGGACAGGTGAAGGCGACCCAGTACTTC CASSLGQVKATQYF
NA TRBJ1-1 TRBV2 TRBD1 TGTGCCACCCGAACAGGGGGGAACACTGAAGCTTTCTTT CATRTGGNTEAFF
NA TRBJ1-5 TRBV30 TRBD1 TGTGCCTGGACAGGGGGCAGCAATCAGCCCCAGCATTTT CAWTGGSNQPQHF
NA TRBJ1-6 TRBV6-5 NA TGTGCCAGCAGTTCCCCAGTGGAAGGGAATTCACCCCTCCACTTT CASSSPVEGNSPLHF
NA TRBJ1-2 TRBV2 NA TGTGCCAGCAGTGAGGTAGCGCGATTGGGCTATGGCTACACCTTC CASSEVARLGYGYTF
NA TRBJ2-2 TRBV7-3 NA TGTGCCAGCTCGGCACAGAACACCGGGGAGCTGTTTTTT CASSAQNTGELFF
few TRBJ2-2 TRBV5-4 TRBD2 TGTGCCAGCAGCCTGTCGGGAGCGGGAGGAACCGGGGAGCTGTTTTTT CASSLSGAGGTGELFF
NA TRBJ2-7 TRBV6-5 NA TGTGCCAGCAGAGACCGGTGGGGCGAGCAGTACTTC CASRDRWGEQYF
NA TRBJ1-2 TRBV5-4 TRBD1 TGTGCCAGCAGCCAGGGGGATAATAACTATGGCTACACCTTC CASSQGDNNYGYTF
NA TRBJ1-4 TRBV28 NA TGTGCCAGCAGAAAGGGGGGCGAACGGATTAATGAAAAACTGTTTTTT CASRKGGERINEKLFF
NA TRBJ1-2 TRBV28 NA TGTGCCAGCAGTTTAGGTGCGGCATTTAGTAGCTACACCTTC CASSLGAAFSSYTF
NA TRBJ2-4 TRBV7-8 NA TGTGCCAGCAGCTTAGGGCGTAACATTCAGTACTTC CASSLGRNIQYF
NA TRBJ2-7 TRBV4-1 TRBD2 TGCGCCAGCAGCCAGACACAGGGACTAGGTTACGAGCAGTACTTC CASSQTQGLGYEQYF
once TRBJ1-1 TRBV5-1 TRBD1 TGCGCCAGCAGCCTAGGGGGCGCCGGCACTGAAGCTTTCTTT CASSLGGAGTEAFF
NA TRBJ2-1 TRBV5-1 NA TGCGCCAGCAGCCCCGGGACTTACAATGAGCAGTTCTTC CASSPGTYNEQFF
NA TRBJ2-3 TRBV5-6 TRBD2 TGTGCCAGCAGCTTGGTGGCTAGCGGTGTGGATACGCAGTATTTT CASSLVASGVDTQYF
NA TRBJ1-4 TRBV6-1 TRBD1 TGTGCCAGCAGAGGGGGCAGTACCCCTAATGAAAAACTGTTTTTT CASRGGSTPNEKLFF
NA TRBJ1-1 TRBV29-1 NA TGCAGCGGCTTGAACACTGAAGCTTTCTTT CSGLNTEAFF
medium-sized TRBJ1-2 TRBV7-2 NA TGTGCCAGCAGCTTATTGGTAGGGCCGTCCTTC CASSLLVGPSF
NA TRBJ2-7 TRBV27 TRBD1 TGTGCCAGCAGTTTAGGGGTGACAGGGTTGAAGGAGCAGTACTTC CASSLGVTGLKEQYF
NA TRBJ2-2 TRBV29-1 NA TGCAGCGTTGGGCGGAACGGGGAGGGGGAGCTGTTTTTT CSVGRNGEGELFF
NA TRBJ1-5 TRBV5-8 TRBD1 TGTGCCAGCAGCTGGAGGACAGGGCTCATCCCTCAGCCCCAGCATTTT CASSWRTGLIPQPQHF
NA TRBJ1-1 TRBV30 NA TGTGCCTGGAGTCACGGGGCAGACCTGAACACTGAAGCTTTCTTT CAWSHGADLNTEAFF
NA TRBJ2-7 TRBV13 TRBD2 TGTGCCAGCAGCTTGAGTCTAGCGGGAACCTACGAGCAGTATTTC CASSLSLAGTYEQYF
NA TRBJ2-1 TRBV4-1 NA TGCGCCAGCAGCCAAGAAGCGAGCGTCCCGAAACTGAGCTCCTACAATGAGCAGTTCTTC CASSQEASVPKLSSYNEQFF
NA TRBJ2-1 TRBV5-1 NA TGCGCCAGCAGCTTGTCCGCCAGCCTTGGAGAGGGTGAGCAGTTCTTC CASSLSASLGEGEQFF
NA TRBJ2-2 TRBV5-6 NA TGTGCCAGCAGCTTAAAGGGTCGGGGAACGGTAGGAACCGGGGAGCTGTTTTTT CASSLKGRGTVGTGELFF
NA TRBJ2-4 TRBV2 TRBD1 TGTGCCAGCAGTGAAAAGGGGGCTGGGAAAAACATTCAGTACTTC CASSEKGAGKNIQYF
NA TRBJ1-1 TRBV18 NA TGTGCCAGCTCACCACCTCCTAAGACAGTGAACACTGAAGCTTTCTTT CASSPPPKTVNTEAFF
once TRBJ2-1 TRBV11-2 NA TGTGCCAGCAGCCTTCGTCCGCCTAGCTACAATGAGCAGTTCTTC CASSLRPPSYNEQFF
NA TRBJ1-2 TRBV5-4 NA TGTGCCAGCAGCTTGGGACAGCTAACTGGCTACACCTTC CASSLGQLTGYTF
once TRBJ2-6 TRBV7-9 NA TGTGCCAGCAGCTTAGCGCGGAGGGTGTCGGGGGCCAACGTCCTGACTTTC CASSLARRVSGANVLTF
NA TRBJ2-7 TRBV11-2 NA TGTGCCAGCAGCTTACCTTCGGATCCCTACGAGCAGTACTTC CASSLPSDPYEQYF
NA TRBJ2-3 TRBV15 NA TGTGCCACCAGGTCGGGGGTGTTAGAAGCTAGCACAGATACGCAGTATTTT CATRSGVLEASTDTQYF
NA TRBJ2-5 TRBV9 NA TGTGCCAGCAGCGTAGTAAGCGGGGAGACCCAGTACTTC CASSVVSGETQYF
once TRBJ2-1 TRBV19 TRBD2 TGTGCCAGTAGTCCTCGGGCGGGAGGCTACAATGAGCAGTTCTTC CASSPRAGGYNEQFF
NA TRBJ1-1 TRBV6-5 NA TGTGCCAGCAGTTACTCCGCCAGGAACACTGAAGCTTTCTTT CASSYSARNTEAFF
NA TRBJ2-7 TRBV5-6 NA TGTGCCAGCAGCTTGTGGCGCGACTCCTACGAGCAGTACTTC CASSLWRDSYEQYF
NA TRBJ2-7 TRBV11-2 NA TGTGTCAGCAGCTTAAACAGCCTAGACGAGCAGTACTTC CVSSLNSLDEQYF
NA TRBJ2-1 TRBV6-1 NA TGTGCCAGCAGTGAACCGGGACAACTATCCTCCTACAATGAGCAGTTCTTC CASSEPGQLSSYNEQFF
NA TRBJ1-2 TRBV11-2 NA TGTGCCAGCAGCACTCAAGGGATCAGTCGCTATACCTTC CASSTQGISRYTF
NA TRBJ2-6 TRBV5-6 TRBD1 TGTGCCAGCAGGGAGACAGGGGGCTCTGGGGCCAACGTCCTGACTTTC CASRETGGSGANVLTF
NA TRBJ2-2 TRBV6-5 TRBD1 TGTGCCAGCAGTTACTCGACAGGGGGCACCGGGGAGCTGTTTTTT CASSYSTGGTGELFF